The sequence of this T cell receptor (beta chain) was determined in a study of human T cells and chemical hapten exposure. Study as a whole: Alopecia areata, totalis or universalis affected patients, mainly female.

Time point: patch test 1, 2 weeks after DPC sensitization. Treatment meaning: therapeutic diphenylcyclopropenone sensitization with weekly scalp DPC. The CDR3 is 15 residues long. V gave up 6 bases and J gave up 5 bases, with 19 bases separating them. Germline-derived CDR1 and CDR2 are MDHEN and SYDVKM. This clonotype has more than one count but fewer than ten. Via MiXCR, TCRdb re-called the RACE reads, giving one row per CDR3 protein. Seen here are 350,000 or so distinct CDR3 sequences, roughly 6.9% observed once, and the top ten hold 8% to 9%. The TCR comes from a woman aged 18-30 years with alopecia areata. Some clones in this sample may be carry-over from other donors' samples. The sequences come from whole blood, collected in connection with sensitization to the hapten diphenylcyclopropenone (DPC). The chain employs TRBV28 and TRBJ1-2; D ambiguous. The CDR3 nucleotides are TGTGCCAGCAGGGGCTACAAGCGAACGGAATATGGCTACACCTTC. Its translation is CASRGYKRTEYGYTF.